Listed here are 32 T cell receptor beta chains from one sample, sequenced in a study of beta chain features in type 1 diabetes. Their antigens remain unidentified. Of the isolated RNA, all was reverse transcribed, and so the sequenced material was expressed TCRB transcripts. Method: immunoSEQ multiplex PCR; TCRdb's copy keeps in-frame clones and lacks some. The sample has about 280,000 clones, over 12% seen once. Study-wide points: Among all four CD4+ subsets, Type 1 diabetes patients had TCRB CDR3s that were moderately but significantly shorter.

Sequencing was carried out using naive CD4+ T cells from blood. The receptors come from a man younger than 35 with type 1 diabetes.

This clone was seen only a few times. The CDR3 DNA reads as TGCGCCAGCAGCCAAGGTAGCGGGCGGACTGGGGCCAACGTCCTGACTTTC. Translating gives CASSQGSGRTGANVLTF. This chain uses TRBV4-1 with TRBJ2-6; 7 bases fit TRBD2. CDR3 size: 17 residues. Germline V gene sequence: CDR1 MGHRA, CDR2 YSYEKL. Germline trimming cut 1 base from V and 2 bases from J; bases unmatched to any gene: 5.

The rearrangement joins TRBV9 to TRBJ1-1, with 9 bases that match TRBD1. The V gene's germline CDR1 is SGDLS and CDR2 YYNGEE. CDR3 length: 15 amino acids. V shed 0 bases, J shed 3 bases, and the junction held 3 bases outside the gene matches. The CDR3 protein is CASSVGDRAYTEAFF. CDR3 DNA sequence: TGTGCCAGCAGCGTAGGGGACAGGGCTTACACTGAAGCTTTCTTT.

The rearrangement joins TRBV15 to TRBJ2-7; D is possibly TRBD1 (5 bases). V lost 0 bases to trimming and J lost 3 bases, with 12 bases between them. This CDR3 has 15 residues. CDR1 is LNHNV and CDR2 is YYDKDF in the germline V gene (reference sequence). In DNA, the CDR3 is TGTGCCACCAGCAGAGATATTGACAGAAACTACGAGCAGTACTTC. Translating gives CATSRDIDRNYEQYF.

The rearrangement links TRBV19 to TRBJ2-5; 8 bases are a match to TRBD1. This CDR3 has 15 amino acids. Germline trimming cut 5 bases from V and 1 base from J; bases unmatched to any gene: 6. CDR1 LNHDA and CDR2 SQIVND come from the germline V gene (reference sequence). CDR3: CASSARQGPQETQYF. CDR3 bases: TGTGCCAGTAGTGCCCGACAGGGGCCCCAAGAGACCCAGTACTTC.

This clone turned up a few times. Other DNA sequences within the sample encode an identical CDR3. This chain links TRBV5-1 with TRBJ2-5; 8 bases match TRBD1. The germline V gene encodes CDR1 SGHRS and CDR2 YFSETQ. The CDR3 length is 14 residues. Trimming cost V 4 bases and J 1 base; bases outside gene matches: 3. CDR3 nucleotides: TGCGCCAGCAGCCCCCAGGGGGCCCAAGAGACCCAGTACTTC. Residues: CASSPQGAQETQYF.

In this sample, this clone turned up a few times. This sequence joins TRBV18 and TRBJ1-2, with 7 bases identical to TRBD1. The CDR3 loop spans 14 amino acids. The germline gives CDR1 KGHSH, CDR2 LQKENI. Trimming removed 3 bases from V and 2 bases from J; junction bases left unmatched: 3. The CDR3 region is CASSPNRGNYGYTF. CDR3 nucleotide sequence: TGTGCCAGCTCACCGAACAGGGGAAACTATGGCTACACCTTC.

A few counts support this clone. This chain links TRBV9 with TRBJ2-1, with D possibly matching TRBD2 (6 bases). Trimming cost V 4 bases and J 3 bases, with 14 bases left between them. The CDR3 consists of 15 residues. The germline V gene has CDR1 SGDLS and CDR2 YYNGEE. The CDR3 DNA sequence: TGTGCCAGCAGCTCAGGACTGGGGGGCTACAATGAGCAGTTCTTC. Translating gives CASSSGLGGYNEQFF.

A few counts support this clone. The chain joins TRBV30 to TRBJ1-2; TRBD1 agrees at 8 bases. CDR1 is GTSNPN, CDR2 SVGIG, per germline (reference sequence). The CDR3 totals 14 residues. J was trimmed by 3 bases and V by 3 bases; bases with no gene match: 6. The CDR3 here is CAWSPPGGYYGYTF. DNA for the CDR3: TGTGCCTGGAGCCCTCCAGGGGGCTACTATGGCTACACCTTC.

The rearrangement links TRBV7-2 to TRBJ1-2; 8 bases align to TRBD1. Germline CDR1 and CDR2: SGHTA and FQGNSA. The V gene end was trimmed by 5 bases and the J gene end by 11 bases; junction bases not matched to a gene: 10. This CDR3 is built from 13 residues. The CDR3 region is CASSPPTGVKYTF. CDR3 DNA: TGTGCCAGCAGCCCACCGACAGGGGTGAAGTACACCTTC.

This clone was found a few times. This sample includes further DNA sequences coding for the same CDR3. The chain joins TRBV7-2 to TRBJ2-7, with D perhaps TRBD2 (5 bases). V lost 2 bases and J lost 2, with 7 bases in between. The CDR3 loop spans 13 amino acids. Germline assignment: CDR1 SGHTA and CDR2 FQGNSA. CDR3 nucleotides: TGTGCCAGCAGCTTATCGGGAACCTACGAGCAGTACTTC. It specifies CASSLSGTYEQYF.

There are a few counts of this clone. The rearrangement uses TRBV29-1 and TRBJ1-6; 10 bases are a match to TRBD1. CDR3 length: 14 residues. Germline lookup yields CDR1 SQVTM and CDR2 ANQGSEA. V gave up 5 bases and J gave up 9 bases; unmatched junction bases: 7. The CDR3 DNA sequence: TGCAGCGTTTCACCGACAGGGGGCGGTTCACCCCTCCACTTT. Protein: CSVSPTGGGSPLHF. The variable domain in full, completed from reference TRBV29-1 and TRBJ1-6, reads SAVISQKPSRDICQRGTSLTIQCQVDSQVTMMFWYRQQPGQSLTLIATANQGSEATYESGFVIDKFPISRPNLTFSTLTVSNMSPEDSSIYLCSVSPTGGGSPLHFGNGTRLTVT.

A few counts support this clone. The chain recombines TRBV6-5 with TRBJ2-7; unclear D gene. Trimming cost V 1 base and J 2 bases, with 9 bases left between them. The CDR3 runs to 14 residues. Per germline, CDR1 MNHEY and CDR2 SVGAGI. The CDR3 here is CASSYLEETYEQYF. The CDR3, as DNA: TGTGCCAGCAGTTACTTAGAAGAGACCTACGAGCAGTACTTC.

This chain connects TRBV30 to TRBJ2-6, with D tentatively TRBD2 (7 bases). The CDR3 extends over 17 amino acids. The V end lost 3 bases, the J end lost 4 bases, and 19 bases lay between the germline ends. Germline V gene data show CDR1 as GTSNPN and CDR2 as SVGIG (reference sequence). CDR3 DNA: TGTGCCTGGAGGTTTCGGGGGGCGCCAACGGGGGCCAACGTCCTGACTTTC. It encodes CAWRFRGAPTGANVLTF.

This rearrangement joins TRBV19 to TRBJ2-2; 8 nucleotides match TRBD2. Per germline, CDR1 LNHDA and CDR2 SQIVND (reference sequence). The junction had 3 bases not matched to a gene; V was cut back by 6 bases and J by 0 bases. The CDR3 length is 15 residues. The CDR3 sequence: CASSRSGANTGELFF. The CDR3 nucleotides are TGTGCCAGTAGCCGTAGCGGGGCGAACACCGGGGAGCTGTTTTTT.

This clone showed up just a few times. The chain has TRBV7-2 and TRBJ2-3, with D perhaps TRBD1 (5 bases). This CDR3 has 15 amino acids. V gave up 4 bases and J gave up 5 bases, with 16 bases separating them. From germline, CDR1 is SGHTA and CDR2 FQGNSA. CDR3 nucleotide sequence: TGTGCCAGCAGCTCCCTCCCAGGGTTTGAAGATACGCAGTATTTT. Translating gives CASSSLPGFEDTQYF.

The chain combines TRBV4-3 with TRBJ2-7; 13 nucleotides agree with TRBD2. Germline trimming cut 4 bases from V and 0 bases from J; bases unmatched to any gene: 3. The CDR3 totals 16 residues. CDR1 and CDR2 from the germline V gene are LGHNA and YSLEER. The CDR3 loop is CASSLGLAGNSYEQYF. DNA for the CDR3: TGCGCCAGCAGCCTGGGACTAGCGGGGAACTCCTACGAGCAGTACTTC.

In its sample, this clone was seen a few times. The V and J genes are TRBV18 and TRBJ2-7; TRBD1 matches at 7 bases. Per the germline V gene, CDR1 is KGHSH and CDR2 is LQKENI. CDR3 length: 15 residues. The J segment lost 4 bases and the V segment lost 3 bases, leaving 9 bases of the junction unmatched. CDR3 protein: CASSPLAGTDYEQYF. CDR3 DNA: TGTGCCAGCTCACCTCTCGCCGGGACAGATTACGAGCAGTACTTC.

A note on this clone: The same CDR3 also results from other DNA sequences found in this sample. The chain combines TRBV18 with TRBJ1-1, with D possibly matching TRBD1 (5 bases). Germline CDR1 and CDR2: KGHSH and LQKENI. V was trimmed by 3 bases and J by 0 bases, leaving 8 bases between them. The length of the CDR3 is 14 residues. The CDR3, as DNA: TGTGCCAGCTCACCCCAGGGTTTGAACACTGAAGCTTTCTTT. Protein sequence: CASSPQGLNTEAFF.

The chain combines TRBV25-1 with TRBJ2-1; maybe TRBD2 (6 bases). V was trimmed by 5 bases and J by 6 bases, leaving 11 bases between them. The CDR3 is 13 amino acids. Germline values: CDR1 MGHDK, CDR2 SYGVNS. CDR3 in DNA: TGTGCCAGCAGTTACGGGAGTGTCAATGAGCAGTTCTTC. Amino acids: CASSYGSVNEQFF.

The rearrangement joins TRBV6-5 to TRBJ1-2; 7 bases are a match to TRBD1. The germline V gene has CDR1 MNHEY and CDR2 SVGAGI. V was clipped by 6 bases and J by 7 bases; unmatched bases: 8. The CDR3 is 13 residues long. CDR3 in amino acids: CASRRNRGLGYTF. Here the CDR3 DNA reads TGTGCCAGCAGACGGAACAGGGGACTTGGCTACACCTTC.

This clone has only a few counts. The chain carries TRBV15 and TRBJ2-7, with D maybe TRBD2 (6 bases). CDR1 LNHNV and CDR2 YYDKDF come from the germline V gene (reference sequence). The ends were cut back, 0 bases at V and 10 bases at J, with 10 bases in the middle. This CDR3 is 12 amino acids long. The CDR3 protein is CATSRDHGLQYF. The CDR3 nucleotides read TGTGCCACCAGCAGAGATCACGGACTACAGTACTTC.

This clone was seen only a few times. The chain carries TRBV5-6 and TRBJ1-2; weak D call: TRBD1 (5 bases). The V gene's germline CDR1 is SGHDT and CDR2 YYEEEE. The CDR3 has 15 amino acids. V gave up 4 bases and J gave up 4 bases, with 17 bases separating them. The CDR3 DNA is TGTGCCAGCAGCGAACAGGCTGCGGGGGTCTATGGCTACACCTTC. Amino acid sequence: CASSEQAAGVYGYTF.

This clone was counted between two and nine times. The chain carries TRBV30 and TRBJ1-1, with 7 bases identical to TRBD1. The V gene end was trimmed by 3 bases and the J gene end by 0 bases; junction bases not matched to a gene: 4. CDR1 is GTSNPN and CDR2 is SVGIG in the germline V gene (reference sequence). The CDR3 is made up of 14 amino acids. CDR3 DNA sequence: TGTGCCTGGAGCAGACAGGGCATGAACACTGAAGCTTTCTTT. Amino acids: CAWSRQGMNTEAFF. Looking up the rest from reference TRBV30 and TRBJ1-1 gives the full variable domain: SQTIHQWPATLVQPVGSPLSLECTVEGTSNPNLYWYRQAAGRGLQLLFYSVGIGQISSEVPQNLSASRPQDRQFILSSKKLLLSDSGFYLCAWSRQGMNTEAFFGQGTRLTVV.

Concerning this clone: Other nucleotide sequences in the sample specify the same CDR3. This chain connects TRBV5-6 to TRBJ2-5, with D tentatively TRBD2 (5 bases). Deletions cut 4 bases from V and 3 bases from J, with 13 bases between. The CDR3 consists of 14 residues. Per the germline V gene, CDR1 is SGHDT and CDR2 is YYEEEE. DNA of the CDR3: TGTGCCAGCAGCCCTGGTCTAGCAGAAGAGACCCAGTACTTC. This sequence encodes CASSPGLAEETQYF.

This clone has more than one count but fewer than ten. The rearrangement links TRBV11-3 to TRBJ2-5; 8 nucleotides line up with TRBD1. Trimming took 2 bases from V and 0 from J; bases not matched to a gene: 8. Germline CDR1 SGHNT, CDR2 YENEEA. This CDR3 has 17 residues. This CDR3 is CASSLIRTGRYQETQYF. The CDR3 DNA sequence: TGTGCCAGCAGCTTAATTCGGACAGGGCGATACCAAGAGACCCAGTACTTC. Full variable domain (missing parts from reference TRBV11-3 and TRBJ2-5): EAGVVQSPRYKIIEKKQPVAFWCNPISGHNTLYWYLQNLGQGPELLIRYENEEAVDDSQLPKDRFSAERLKGVDSTLKIQPAELGDSAVYLCASSLIRTGRYQETQYFGPGTRLLVL.

This clone was counted a few times. The J gene is TRBJ1-1, the V gene TRBV5-1, with 7 bases matching TRBD1. CDR1 SGHRS and CDR2 YFSETQ come from the germline V gene. The V gene end was trimmed by 3 bases and the J gene end by 5 bases; junction bases not matched to a gene: 10. The CDR3 runs to 15 residues. The CDR3 DNA reads TGCGCCAGCAGCTCTCTAGGACAGGTTCTGACTGAAGCTTTCTTT. Protein product: CASSSLGQVLTEAFF.

The sample holds a few counts of this clone. This chain joins TRBV11-2 and TRBJ2-3; possibly TRBD2 for D (6 bases). The CDR3 loop spans 17 amino acids. V lost 2 bases and J 0 bases, leaving 15 bases between the germline ends. CDR1 and CDR2 from the germline V gene are SGHAT and FQNNGV. CDR3 nucleotides: TGTGCCAGCAGCTTAAGGGCGCGGGGTATTAGCACAGATACGCAGTATTTT. It specifies CASSLRARGISTDTQYF. The full variable domain, completed using reference TRBV11-2 and TRBJ2-3, is EAGVAQSPRYKIIEKRQSVAFWCNPISGHATLYWYQQILGQGPKLLIQFQNNGVVDDSQLPKDRFSAERLKGVDSTLKIQPAKLEDSAVYLCASSLRARGISTDTQYFGPGTRLTVL.

This clone has a handful of counts. The chain recombines TRBV27 with TRBJ1-4; 8 bases agree with TRBD1. V lost 1 base and J lost 11; bases outside the gene matches: 3. CDR3 length equals 13 residues. Germline V CDR1 and CDR2: MNHEY, SMNVEV (reference sequence). The CDR3 nucleotides are TGTGCCAGCAGTTTATTGCAGGGGGCGAAACTGTTTTTT. As protein: CASSLLQGAKLFF.

The chain recombines TRBV5-1 with TRBJ2-5; TRBD2 matches at 8 bases. Per the germline V gene, CDR1 is SGHRS and CDR2 is YFSETQ. The length of the CDR3 is 16 residues. J lost 5 bases, V lost 4 bases, and 13 bases had no gene match. The CDR3 loop is CASSPGLEKAWETQYF. Here the CDR3 DNA reads TGCGCCAGCAGCCCGGGACTAGAGAAGGCATGGGAGACCCAGTACTTC.

This clone has more than one count but fewer than ten. This chain joins TRBV29-1 and TRBJ2-5; 7 nucleotides align to TRBD2. CDR1 SQVTM and CDR2 ANQGSEA come from the germline V gene. The V gene end was trimmed by 0 bases and the J gene end by 5 bases; junction bases not matched to a gene: 3. The CDR3 has 13 residues. CDR3 protein: CSVEERRGETQYF. The CDR3 bases are TGCAGCGTTGAAGAGAGGCGGGGGGAGACCCAGTACTTC.

The chain carries TRBV5-1 and TRBJ2-7; D is uncertain. Trimming left V 1 base short and J 4 bases short, with 12 bases between. Germline V CDR1 and CDR2: SGHRS, YFSETQ. CDR3 length equals 14 residues. The CDR3 sequence is CASSLSDGAYEQYF. The CDR3 DNA reads TGCGCCAGCAGCTTGTCCGACGGAGCATACGAGCAGTACTTC.

The chain couples TRBV7-2 to TRBJ2-3, with 7 bases matching TRBD2. Germline assignment: CDR1 SGHTA and CDR2 FQGNSA. After removal of 5 bases from V and 8 bases from J, the junction contained 10 bases not matched to a gene. CDR3 size: 14 residues. CDR3 region: CASSISGAPGTQYF. CDR3 nucleotide sequence: TGTGCCAGCAGCATAAGCGGGGCGCCGGGTACGCAGTATTTT.